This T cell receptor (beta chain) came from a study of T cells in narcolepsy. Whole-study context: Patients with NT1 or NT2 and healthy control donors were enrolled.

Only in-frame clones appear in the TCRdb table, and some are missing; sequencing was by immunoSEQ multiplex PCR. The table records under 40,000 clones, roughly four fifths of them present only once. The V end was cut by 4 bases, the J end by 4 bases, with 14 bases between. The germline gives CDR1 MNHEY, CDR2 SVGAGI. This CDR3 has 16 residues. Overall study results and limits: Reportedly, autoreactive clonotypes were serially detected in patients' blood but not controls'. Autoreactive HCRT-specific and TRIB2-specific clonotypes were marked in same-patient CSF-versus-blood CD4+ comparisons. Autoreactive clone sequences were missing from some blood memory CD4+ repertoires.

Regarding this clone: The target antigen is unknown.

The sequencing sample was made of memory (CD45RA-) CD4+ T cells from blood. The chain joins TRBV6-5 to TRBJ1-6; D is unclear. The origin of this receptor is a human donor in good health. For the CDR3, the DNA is TGTGCCAGCAGTTCTGTGAGAACTAAGTATAATTCACCCCTCCACTTT. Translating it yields CASSSVRTKYNSPLHF.